One and the same sample provided the 2 T cell receptor beta chains below, sequenced in a study of T cell repertoires in cytomegalovirus infection (dated 2019 in TCRdb). Sequencing instrument: Illumina HiSeq 1500. TCRdb reprocessing: public reads trimmed at Q25 with fastp, clones called with MiXCR, in-frame beta chains kept. Here each entry gathers all rows of one CDR3 protein and keeps the most common genes and DNA. Here the sample has more than 650,000 distinct CDR3 sequences; less than 40% occur a single time. The ten most abundant clones make up under 3% of the sample. The material sequenced was PBMCs. These receptor sequences come from a human donor in good health (CMV status not recorded). Some clones in this sample may be carry-over from other donors' samples.

This clonotype turned up a few times. This chain connects TRBV2 to TRBJ1-1; 7 nucleotides match TRBD1. V shed 10 bases, J shed 3 bases, and the junction held 2 bases outside the gene matches. The CDR3 has 11 residues. CDR1 is SNHLY, CDR2 FYNNEI, per germline. The CDR3 region is CATTGDTEAFF. The CDR3 coding sequence is TGTGCCACCACAGGGGACACTGAAGCTTTCTTT.

This clonotype occurred a few times. The CDR3 sequence: CASSLDSPGRKGVNTEAFF. The DNA of the CDR3 is TGTGCCAGCAGCTTAGACTCACCGGGCAGGAAAGGTGTGAACACTGAAGCTTTCTTT. The chain combines TRBV7-9 with TRBJ1-1; D not resolved. The germline V gene has CDR1 SEHNR and CDR2 FQNEAQ (reference sequence). V was clipped by 1 base and J by 0 bases, with 21 bases between them. The CDR3 spans 19 residues.